This T cell receptor beta chain was recovered during a study of CD8 T cells in ankylosing spondylitis. On this clonotype itself: Its antigen is undetermined.

The ends were cut back, 4 bases at V and 4 bases at J, with 22 bases in the middle. The CDR3 is 17 residues long. The germline CDR1 and CDR2 sequences are SGDLS and YYNGEE. TCRdb re-analysed the 5' RACE reads in MiXCR, keeping a single row per CDR3 protein. Of 380,000 or so distinct CDR3 sequences listed, more than 20% are singletons. Overall study findings and caveats: In reactive arthritis synovial fluid and blood, some motif variants had been reported before. One TCR beta motif, made up of under ten highly homologous variants, appeared characteristic of ankylosing spondylitis blood.

Sequencing was done on a sample of blood, either unsorted or a sorted T cell fraction (not recorded which). The TCR was taken from a male donor with ankylosing spondylitis or in good health (not recorded which). The V call is TRBV9, the J call TRBJ2-3, with D possibly called TRBD1 or TRBD2 (7 bases each). The CDR3 here is CASSPRGQAGTSDTQYF. DNA of the CDR3: TGTGCCAGCAGCCCGAGGGGGCAAGCGGGGACTTCAGATACGCAGTATTTT.